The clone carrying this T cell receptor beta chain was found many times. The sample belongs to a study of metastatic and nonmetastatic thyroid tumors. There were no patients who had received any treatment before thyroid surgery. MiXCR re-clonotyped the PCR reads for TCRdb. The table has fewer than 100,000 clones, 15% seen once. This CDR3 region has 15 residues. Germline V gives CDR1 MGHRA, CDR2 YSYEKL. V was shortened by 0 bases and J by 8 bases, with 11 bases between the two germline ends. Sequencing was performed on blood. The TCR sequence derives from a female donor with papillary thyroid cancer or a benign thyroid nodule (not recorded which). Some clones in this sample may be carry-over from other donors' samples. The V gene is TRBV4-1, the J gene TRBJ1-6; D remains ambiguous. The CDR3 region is CASSQDLRADSPLHF. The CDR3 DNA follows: TGCGCCAGCAGCCAAGATCTAAGGGCAGATTCACCCCTCCACTTT.